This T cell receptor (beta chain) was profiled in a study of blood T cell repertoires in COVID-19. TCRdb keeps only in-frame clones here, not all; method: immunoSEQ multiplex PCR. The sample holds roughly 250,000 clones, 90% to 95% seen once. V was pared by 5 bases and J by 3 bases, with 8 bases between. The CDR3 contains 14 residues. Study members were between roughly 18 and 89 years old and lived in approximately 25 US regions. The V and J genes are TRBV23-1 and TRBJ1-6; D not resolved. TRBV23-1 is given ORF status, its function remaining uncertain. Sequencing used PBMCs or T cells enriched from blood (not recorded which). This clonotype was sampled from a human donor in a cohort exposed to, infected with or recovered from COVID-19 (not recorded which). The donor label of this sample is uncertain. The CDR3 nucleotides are TGCGCCAGCAGTTTAGTTGTCTATAATTCACCCCTCCACTTT. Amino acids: CASSLVVYNSPLHF.